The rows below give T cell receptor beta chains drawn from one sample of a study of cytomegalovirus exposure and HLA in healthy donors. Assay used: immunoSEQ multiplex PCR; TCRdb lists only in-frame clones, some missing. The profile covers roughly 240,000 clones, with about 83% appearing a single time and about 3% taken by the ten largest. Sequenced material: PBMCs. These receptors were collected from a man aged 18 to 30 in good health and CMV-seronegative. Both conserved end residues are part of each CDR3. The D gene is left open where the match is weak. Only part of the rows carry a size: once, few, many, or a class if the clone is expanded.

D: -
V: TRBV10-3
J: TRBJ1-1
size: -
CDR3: CAIIAENTEAFF
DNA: TGTGCCATCATAGCGGAGAACACTGAAGCTTTCTTT

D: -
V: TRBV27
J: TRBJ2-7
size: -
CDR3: CASSSLGGGAGSGGTYEQYF
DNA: TGTGCCAGCAGTTCGTTAGGCGGAGGGGCAGGGTCTGGAGGCACCTACGAGCAGTACTTC

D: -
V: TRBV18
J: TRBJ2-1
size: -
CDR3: CASSPDTGFHNEQFF
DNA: TGTGCCAGCTCACCAGATACAGGGTTCCACAATGAGCAGTTCTTC

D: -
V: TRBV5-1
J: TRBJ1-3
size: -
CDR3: CASSLEGLPGNTIYF
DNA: TGCGCCAGCAGCTTGGAGGGACTTCCAGGAAACACCATATATTTT

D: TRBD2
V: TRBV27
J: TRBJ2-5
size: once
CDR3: CASSTTNLRLAGVAETQYF
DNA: TGTGCCAGCAGTACTACCAACCTTCGACTAGCGGGGGTCGCGGAGACCCAGTACTTC

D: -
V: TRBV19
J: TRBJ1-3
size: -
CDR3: CARSPGVGSGNTIYF
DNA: TGTGCCAGGAGCCCAGGGGTAGGCTCTGGAAACACCATATATTTT

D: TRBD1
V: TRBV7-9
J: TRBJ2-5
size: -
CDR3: CASSFGTGLETQYF
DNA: TGTGCCAGCAGCTTCGGGACAGGGTTAGAGACCCAGTACTTC

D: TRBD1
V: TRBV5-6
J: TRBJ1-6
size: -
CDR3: CASSDTGGSYNSPLHF
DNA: TGTGCCAGCAGCGACACAGGGGGCTCCTATAATTCACCCCTCCACTTT

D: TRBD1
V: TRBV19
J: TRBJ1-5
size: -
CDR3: CASTGTGDQPQHF
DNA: TGTGCCAGTACAGGGACAGGGGACCAGCCCCAGCATTTT

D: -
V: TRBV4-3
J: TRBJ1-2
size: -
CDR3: CASSQDRRGSSYTF
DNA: TGCGCCAGCAGCCAAGACAGGAGGGGTAGTAGCTACACCTTC

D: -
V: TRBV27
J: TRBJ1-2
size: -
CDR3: CASSPLPLGAGGYTF
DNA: TGTGCCAGCAGTCCGCTCCCTCTAGGGGCTGGTGGCTACACCTTC

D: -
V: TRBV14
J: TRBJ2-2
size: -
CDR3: CASSPRNTGELFF
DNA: TGTGCCAGCAGCCCCCGGAACACCGGGGAGCTGTTTTTT

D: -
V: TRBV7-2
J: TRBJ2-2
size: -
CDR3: CASSLAGEAGELFF
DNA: TGTGCCAGCAGCTTAGCTGGGGAGGCCGGGGAGCTGTTTTTT

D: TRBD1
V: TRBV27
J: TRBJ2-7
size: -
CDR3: CASSSGTGNSEQYF
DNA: TGTGCCAGCAGTTCCGGGACAGGGAACTCCGAGCAGTACTTC

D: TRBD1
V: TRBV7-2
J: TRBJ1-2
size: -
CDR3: CASSPDRGHFYTF
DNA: TGTGCCAGCAGCCCCGACAGGGGACACTTCTACACCTTC

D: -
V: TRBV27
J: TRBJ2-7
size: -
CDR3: CASSLAGQYYEQYF
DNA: TGTGCCAGCAGTTTGGCGGGACAGTACTACGAGCAGTACTTC

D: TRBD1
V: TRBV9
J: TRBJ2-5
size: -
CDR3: CASSASYTGTGGEETQYF
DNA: TGTGCCAGCAGCGCCTCTTACACCGGGACAGGGGGCGAAGAGACCCAGTACTTC

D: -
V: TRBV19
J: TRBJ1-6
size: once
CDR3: CASKSGLGNSPLHF
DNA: TGTGCCAGTAAATCCGGACTCGGGAATTCACCCCTCCACTTT

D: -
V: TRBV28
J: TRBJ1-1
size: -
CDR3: CASSYRQWKNTEAFF
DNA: TGTGCCAGCAGCTATCGACAGTGGAAGAACACTGAAGCTTTCTTT

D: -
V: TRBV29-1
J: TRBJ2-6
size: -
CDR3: CSVHPAGANVLTF
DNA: TGCAGCGTTCATCCGGCTGGGGCCAACGTCCTGACTTTC

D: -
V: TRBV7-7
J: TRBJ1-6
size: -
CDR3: CASSPVAGAPLHF
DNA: TGTGCCAGCAGCCCAGTGGCGGGGGCACCCCTCCACTTT

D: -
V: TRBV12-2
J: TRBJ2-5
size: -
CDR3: CASRSRRGRGVPGETQYF
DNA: TGTGCAAGTCGCTCGAGGCGGGGACGGGGGGTCCCCGGGGAGACCCAGTACTTC

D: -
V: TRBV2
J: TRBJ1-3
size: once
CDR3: CASRASGNTIYF
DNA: TGTGCCAGCAGGGCATCCGGAAACACCATATATTTT

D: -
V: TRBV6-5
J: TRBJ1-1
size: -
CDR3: CASSTRGGGTEAFF
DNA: TGTGCCAGCAGTACTCGGGGGGGAGGGACTGAAGCTTTCTTT

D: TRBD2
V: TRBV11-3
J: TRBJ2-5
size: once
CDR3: CASSLSGGIETQYF
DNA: TGTGCCAGCAGCTTATCGGGGGGTATCGAGACCCAGTACTTC

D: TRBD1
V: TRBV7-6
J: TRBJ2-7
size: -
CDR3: CASSLQGPSYEQYF
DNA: TGTGCCAGCAGCCTACAGGGGCCCTCCTACGAGCAGTACTTC

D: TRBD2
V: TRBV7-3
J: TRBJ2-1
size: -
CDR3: CASSTRTSANNEQFF
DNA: TGTGCCAGCAGCACGCGGACTAGCGCTAACAATGAGCAGTTCTTC

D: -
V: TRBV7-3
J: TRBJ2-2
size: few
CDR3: CASSSNGELFF
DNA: TGTGCCAGCAGCTCTAACGGGGAGCTGTTTTTT

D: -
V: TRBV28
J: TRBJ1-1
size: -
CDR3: CASKSSDEAFF
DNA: TGTGCCAGCAAATCTTCAGATGAAGCTTTCTTT